This T cell receptor (beta chain) was recorded in a study of blood T cells in healthy people across ages. Whole-study findings and limits: Diversity figures derived from one million T cells were judged to underestimate the true value.

In this sample, this clonotype turned up a few times. Its antigen is undetermined. Just one base apart from a much larger clone, this may be a read error. Then a second PCR, running about 6 to 12 cycles, was carried out with a sample-barcoded 5' primer and a J-beta primer mix. TCRdb recomputed calls from the 5' RACE reads with MiXCR, one row per CDR3 protein. The sample holds around 670,000 distinct CDR3 sequences, around 31% seen once. The authors drew around 11 milliliters of peripheral blood from each donor. The CDR3 loop spans 15 amino acids. Unmatched junction bases numbered 12, after V lost 6 bases and J lost 7 bases. Germline V gene data show CDR1 as MNHEY and CDR2 as SVGEGT.

J is TRBJ2-7 and V is TRBV6-2 or TRBV6-3; the match to TRBD2 covers 10 bases. This clonotype was sampled from a woman aged 80 or older in good health. Sample: blood. The CDR3 DNA follows: TGTGCCAGCAGCCCCCTAGCGGGGGCAAACAATGAGCAGTACTTC. The encoded protein is CASSPLAGANNEQYF.